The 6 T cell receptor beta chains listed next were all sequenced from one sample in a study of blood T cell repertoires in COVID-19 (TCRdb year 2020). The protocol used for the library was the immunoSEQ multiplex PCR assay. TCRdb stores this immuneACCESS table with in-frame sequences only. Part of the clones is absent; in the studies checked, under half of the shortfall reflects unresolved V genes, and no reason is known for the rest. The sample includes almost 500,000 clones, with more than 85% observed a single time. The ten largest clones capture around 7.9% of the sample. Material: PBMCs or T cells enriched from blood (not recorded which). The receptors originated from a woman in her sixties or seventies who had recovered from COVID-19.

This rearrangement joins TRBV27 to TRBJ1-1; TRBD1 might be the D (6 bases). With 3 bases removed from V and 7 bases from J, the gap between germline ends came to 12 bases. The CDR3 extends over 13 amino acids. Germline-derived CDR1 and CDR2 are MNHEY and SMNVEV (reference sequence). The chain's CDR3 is CASSFLDSLEAFF. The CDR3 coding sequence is TGTGCCAGCAGTTTCTTGGACAGCCTTGAAGCTTTCTTT.

CDR3 DNA: TGTGCCAGCTCCCTACAGGTCCTCTCTGGAAACACCATATATTTT. This encodes CASSLQVLSGNTIYF. The chain joins TRBV2 to TRBJ1-3; tentatively, D is TRBD1 (5 bases). This CDR3 comprises 15 residues. Germline values: CDR1 SNHLY, CDR2 FYNNEI. The V and J ends lost 8 bases and 0 bases respectively, with 14 bases between them. Full variable domain (remainder filled in from reference TRBV2 and TRBJ1-3): EPEVTQTPSHQVTQMGQEVILRCVPISNHLYFYWYRQILGQKVEFLVSFYNNEISEKSEIFDDQFSVERPDGSNFTLKIRSTKLEDSAMYFCASSLQVLSGNTIYFGEGSWLTVV.

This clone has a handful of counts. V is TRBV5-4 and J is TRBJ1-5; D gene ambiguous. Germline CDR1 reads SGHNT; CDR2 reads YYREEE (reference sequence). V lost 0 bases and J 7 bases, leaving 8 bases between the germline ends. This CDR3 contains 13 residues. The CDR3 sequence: CASSLGDRQPQHF. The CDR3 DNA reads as TGTGCCAGCAGCTTGGGAGATAGACAGCCCCAGCATTTT. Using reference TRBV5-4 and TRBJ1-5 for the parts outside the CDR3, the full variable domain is ETGVTQSPTHLIKTRGQQVTLRCSSQSGHNTVSWYQQALGQGPQFIFQYYREEENGRGNFPPRFSGLQFPNYSSELNVNALELDDSALYLCASSLGDRQPQHFGDGTRLSIL.

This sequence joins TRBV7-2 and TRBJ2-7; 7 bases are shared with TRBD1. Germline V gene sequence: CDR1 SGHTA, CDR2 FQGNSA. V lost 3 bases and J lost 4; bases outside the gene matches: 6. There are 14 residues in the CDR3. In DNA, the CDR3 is TGTGCCAGCAGCTTTAACAGGGGCGGGTACGAGCAGTACTTC. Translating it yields CASSFNRGGYEQYF.

The CDR3 here is CASSLGRKNTGELFF. CDR3 bases: TGTGCCAGCAGTTTAGGCAGAAAGAACACCGGGGAGCTGTTTTTT. The chain combines TRBV28 with TRBJ2-2; D not resolved. The length of the CDR3 is 15 residues. Deletions cut 2 bases from V and 1 base from J, with 8 bases between. The V gene's germline CDR1 is MDHEN and CDR2 SYDVKM. The full variable domain, rest sourced from reference TRBV28 and TRBJ2-2, is DVKVTQSSRYLVKRTGEKVFLECVQDMDHENMFWYRQDPGLGLRLIYFSYDVKMKEKGDIPEGYSVSREKKERFSLILESASTNQTSMYLCASSLGRKNTGELFFGEGSRLTVL.

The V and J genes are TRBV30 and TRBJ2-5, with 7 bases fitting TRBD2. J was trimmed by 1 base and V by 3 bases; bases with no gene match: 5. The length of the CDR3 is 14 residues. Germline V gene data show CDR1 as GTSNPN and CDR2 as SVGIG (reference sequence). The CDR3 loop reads CAWSMGGTQETQYF. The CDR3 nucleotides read TGTGCCTGGAGCATGGGGGGGACCCAAGAGACCCAGTACTTC. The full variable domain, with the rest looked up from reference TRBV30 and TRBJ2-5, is SQTIHQWPATLVQPVGSPLSLECTVEGTSNPNLYWYRQAAGRGLQLLFYSVGIGQISSEVPQNLSASRPQDRQFILSSKKLLLSDSGFYLCAWSMGGTQETQYFGPGTRLLVL.